These T cell receptor beta chains were read from a single sample in a study of cytomegalovirus exposure and HLA in healthy donors. TCRdb keeps only in-frame clones here, not all; method: immunoSEQ multiplex PCR. The table lists about 170,000 clones, about 65% of them singletons. The sequenced material came from PBMCs. Source of these receptors: a man between 35 and 55 years old in good health and CMV-seropositive. CDR3s include the opening cysteine and the closing phenylalanine or tryptophan. A D gene is named only where the DNA matches it firmly. The listing skips clone size in some rows; elsewhere it reads once, few, many or a size class.

d_gene: NA; j_gene: TRBJ2-2; v_gene: TRBV7-9; abundance: NA; CDR3nt: TGTGCCAGCAGCCCACCCCCCAGGTTTACAACGGACACCGGGGAGCTGTTTTTT; CDR3aa: CASSPPPRFTTDTGELFF
d_gene: TRBD1; j_gene: TRBJ1-2; v_gene: TRBV7-9; abundance: NA; CDR3nt: TGTGCCAGCAGCCTGGCAGGGGGCTTCGGCTACACCTTC; CDR3aa: CASSLAGGFGYTF
d_gene: NA; j_gene: TRBJ2-2; v_gene: TRBV6-4; abundance: NA; CDR3nt: TGTGCCAGCAGAGCGGCTCCAGGGGCCGGGGAGCTGTTTTTT; CDR3aa: CASRAAPGAGELFF
d_gene: NA; j_gene: TRBJ2-7; v_gene: TRBV4-2; abundance: NA; CDR3nt: TGTGCCAGCAGCCCTCGGGGCTACGAGCAGTACTTC; CDR3aa: CASSPRGYEQYF
d_gene: NA; j_gene: TRBJ2-1; v_gene: TRBV5-4; abundance: NA; CDR3nt: TGTGCCAGCAGCTCACAGGGGGGGAATGAGCAGTTCTTC; CDR3aa: CASSSQGGNEQFF
d_gene: NA; j_gene: TRBJ1-6; v_gene: TRBV2; abundance: NA; CDR3nt: TGTGCCAGCAGTGCCCAGGGTGGCCTCCACTTT; CDR3aa: CASSAQGGLHF
d_gene: NA; j_gene: TRBJ2-1; v_gene: TRBV9; abundance: few; CDR3nt: TGTGCCAGCAGCGCGGGGTGGGAGCAGTTCTTC; CDR3aa: CASSAGWEQFF
d_gene: NA; j_gene: TRBJ2-3; v_gene: TRBV5-1; abundance: NA; CDR3nt: TGCGCCAGCAGCTTGGACAGGGCCACAGATACGCAGTATTTT; CDR3aa: CASSLDRATDTQYF
d_gene: TRBD1; j_gene: TRBJ1-1; v_gene: TRBV7-2; abundance: few; CDR3nt: TGTGCCAGCAGCTTAACGGGGACAGACATTGACACTGAAGCTTTCTTT; CDR3aa: CASSLTGTDIDTEAFF
d_gene: NA; j_gene: TRBJ1-1; v_gene: TRBV19; abundance: NA; CDR3nt: TGTGCCAGTAGTATAGCAAGAGACACTGAAGCTTTCTTT; CDR3aa: CASSIARDTEAFF
d_gene: NA; j_gene: TRBJ2-7; v_gene: TRBV7-9; abundance: NA; CDR3nt: TGTTCCAGCAGCTATAGCAACGAGCAGTACTTC; CDR3aa: CSSSYSNEQYF
d_gene: NA; j_gene: TRBJ1-3; v_gene: TRBV7-6; abundance: NA; CDR3nt: TGTGCCAGCAGCCAGGGGAACTCTGGAAACACCATATATTTT; CDR3aa: CASSQGNSGNTIYF
d_gene: TRBD2; j_gene: TRBJ2-1; v_gene: TRBV7-9; abundance: NA; CDR3nt: TGTGCCAGCAGCTCTTTCGGGGGGGCAGTGTCATACAATGAGCAGTTCTTC; CDR3aa: CASSSFGGAVSYNEQFF
d_gene: NA; j_gene: TRBJ1-5; v_gene: TRBV30; abundance: NA; CDR3nt: TGTGCCTGGAGTGTACGAGGGCGCGGGGATAGCAATCAGCCCCAGCATTTT; CDR3aa: CAWSVRGRGDSNQPQHF
d_gene: TRBD1; j_gene: TRBJ1-1; v_gene: TRBV6-5; abundance: NA; CDR3nt: TGTGCCAGCAGCAAGACAGGGGGATGGTACACTGAAGCTTTCTTT; CDR3aa: CASSKTGGWYTEAFF
d_gene: TRBD1; j_gene: TRBJ1-5; v_gene: TRBV11-1; abundance: NA; CDR3nt: TGTGCCAGCAGCCAAGGGACAGGCCAGCCCCAGCATTTT; CDR3aa: CASSQGTGQPQHF
d_gene: TRBD1; j_gene: TRBJ1-2; v_gene: TRBV19; abundance: few; CDR3nt: TGTGCCAGTAGTATCCCACAGGGGGCGACGACCTATGGCTACACCTTC; CDR3aa: CASSIPQGATTYGYTF
d_gene: NA; j_gene: TRBJ2-3; v_gene: TRBV25-1; abundance: few; CDR3nt: TGTGCCAGCAGTGAAATGGCCACAGATACGCAGTATTTT; CDR3aa: CASSEMATDTQYF
d_gene: NA; j_gene: TRBJ1-2; v_gene: TRBV11-2; abundance: NA; CDR3nt: TGTGCCAGCAGCTTAGGCAGGGGTTTAGTTTATGGCTACACCTTC; CDR3aa: CASSLGRGLVYGYTF
d_gene: TRBD1; j_gene: TRBJ2-7; v_gene: TRBV9; abundance: NA; CDR3nt: TGTGCCAGCAGCTTCTCCGGGACAGCGAACCCCTACGAGCAGTACTTC; CDR3aa: CASSFSGTANPYEQYF
d_gene: TRBD2; j_gene: TRBJ2-7; v_gene: TRBV9; abundance: NA; CDR3nt: TGTGCCAGCAGCGTAGCCGGGGGGGGGTACGAGCAGTACTTC; CDR3aa: CASSVAGGGYEQYF